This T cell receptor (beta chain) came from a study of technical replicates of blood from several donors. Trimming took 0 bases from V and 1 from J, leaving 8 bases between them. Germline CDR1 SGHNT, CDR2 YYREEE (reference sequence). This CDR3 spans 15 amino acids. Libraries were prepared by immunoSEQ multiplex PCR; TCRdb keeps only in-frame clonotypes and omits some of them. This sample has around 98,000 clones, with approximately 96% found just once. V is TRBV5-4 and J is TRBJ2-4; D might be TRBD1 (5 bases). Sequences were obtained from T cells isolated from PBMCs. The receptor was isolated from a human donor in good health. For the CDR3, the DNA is TGTGCCAGCAGCTTGGAGGGGCCGGCCAAAAACATTCAGTACTTC. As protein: CASSLEGPAKNIQYF.